This T cell receptor beta chain was profiled in a study of shared clonotypes between healthy human individuals. Study-wide results and limits: It was the non-shared clonotypes that had lower generation probabilities than clonotypes shared by all four donors. Larger estimated richness was generally recorded for naive subsets relative to memory subsets.

The donor cohort consisted entirely of Caucasian adults residing in Nashville, Tennessee. Of note for this clone: Its cognate antigen is unknown.

Under the authors' procedure: As immunoSEQ supplied junction-only sequences (without quality scores), filtering differed. Here immunoSEQ multiplex PCR was the method, and the copy in TCRdb shows in-frame clones only, minus some. The V and J calls and clone size come from that table; D and trimming were worked out from the DNA. The sample gives roughly 520,000 clones, about 96% of which show up once; approximately 0.067% is in the top ten. This receptor was obtained from a woman aged 30 to 39 in good health. The specimen sequenced was naive CD4+ T cells sorted from blood. The subset here: CD45RA+ positively selected.

The CDR3 DNA reads as TGCGCCAGCAGCAGGACAGGGTTGGGCGAGACCCAGTACTTC. Its protein is CASSRTGLGETQYF. V and J are TRBV4-1 and TRBJ2-5; 8 bases are shared with TRBD1. Trimming cost V 5 bases and J 5 bases; bases outside gene matches: 7. In germline, CDR1 is MGHRA, CDR2 YSYEKL. The CDR3 has 14 amino acids.